This section outlines one T cell receptor beta chain sequence together with its context. This clone was recorded a few times. No cognate antigen has been identified for it. No base quality values were provided; no much bigger clone lies one nucleotide off. This entry comes from a study of beta chain features in type 1 diabetes (dated 2018 in TCRdb). Regarding the study in general: No differences in mean age, gender distribution, total cell number or subset yield were found between patients and healthy donors. Regulatory and stem cell-like memory subsets were isolated from only 8 patients and about eight healthy donors, whereas naive and central memory subsets came from all 28 donors. In the study, recently diagnosed type 1 diabetes patients and matched healthy donors were compared on the TCRB repertoires of their sorted circulating CD4+ T cell subsets. A total of 90 million to 120 million sorted cells were examined across all samples, and a strong correlation was observed between cell number per subset and RNA yield. General findings and caveats noted by the study authors: Only small numbers of individuals were included in the HLA sub-analyses, which left unresolved whether HLA type had any influence on TCRB rearrangement. A moderate but significant shortening of TCRB CDR3 length was observed in type 1 diabetes patients in all four CD4+ subsets. At VDJ recombination sites, patients with type 1 diabetes made fewer insertions and deleted more nucleotides, a pattern implying thymic rearrangement abnormalities. PCR may preferentially amplify shorter templates, but because patient and control samples were amplified and corrected together, any resulting skew would affect both groups equally. Because cDNA was sequenced instead of genomic DNA, activated cells with high expression could be over-represented, although the groups did not differ in activation or CD3 levels. Naive, central memory and regulatory TCRB repertoires appeared more similar among patients than among healthy donors.

The entire isolated RNA was reverse transcribed using the High Capacity cDNA Reverse Transcription Kit, and thus expressed TCRB transcripts were sequenced. Naive, central memory and regulatory T cell samples underwent deep immunoSEQ sequencing, averaging around 3.9 million total reads per sample. After sorted cells were lysed in RLT buffer, RNA was extracted with DNase-treated RNeasy Micro or Mini kits, with the choice depending on cell number. To prevent cross-contamination, every cell subset was processed on its own, while patient and healthy donor samples were processed together. The immunoSEQ multiplex PCR was used to amplify TCRB sequences from cDNA, yielding 87-bp fragments that span the CDR3 region. Sequencing of the amplicons was done on the Illumina HiSeq platform. In the original analysis: PCR bias was corrected computationally using synthetic template baselines, and reads within Hamming distance 2 were collapsed, with unmergeable singletons discarded. Reads were aligned against IMGT so that V, D and J genes, CDR3 length and insertions or deletions at six rearrangement sites could be assigned. Clonotype counts were normalized to sorted cell number within each subset before computing true diversity and Gini coefficients with the tcR R package. Repertoire sharing was quantified using the overlap coefficient calculated on TCRB nucleotide sequences. Out-of-frame TCRB sequences from naive cells were analyzed to stand in for the pre-selection repertoire. TCRdb took this table from immuneACCESS and kept in-frame rearrangements with V and J called. Such tables lack part of the clones; where checked against another copy, unresolved V genes explain under half of the gap, and the rest is unexplained. D and trimming were read from the DNA, whereas the V and J calls and clone size are those reported in that table. The sample includes more than 300,000 clones, with over 10% observed a single time. 0.008% to 0.011% of the sample is held by the ten biggest clonotypes.

A single peripheral blood draw of around 0.11 L on average was collected from each donor into heparinised tubes. Naive, central memory, regulatory and stem cell-like memory CD4+ T cells were sorted on a BD FACSAria II using a panel including CD45RO, CCR7, CD25, CD127, CD95 and CD27. Purity was above 95% for every sorted population. PBMCs were separated immediately by Lymphoprep density gradient centrifugation and were stained directly, without being cultured. So that batch effects would be minimized, each experiment stained and sorted samples in pairs, pairing one healthy donor with one patient. From the cysteine through the phenylalanine, the CDR3 covers 14 amino acids. The only DNA kept is the CDR3, 42 bases in frame from the first base. CDR1 GTSNPN and CDR2 SVGIG are derived from the germline V gene (reference sequence). Trimming leaves V shorter by 4 bases and J shorter by 5 bases, with the junction holding 8 bases beyond the gene matches.

The sequencing input was naive CD4+ T cells from blood. The cell subset or site label, read with the paper, signifies: true naive CD4+ T cells. The chain is assembled from TRBV30 and TRBJ1-2; 9 nucleotides in the junction match TRBD1. The receptor's source is a woman under 30 with type 1 diabetes. Read as DNA, the sequence is TGTGCCTGGATACAGGGGGCGCCTCGGTATGGCTACACCTTC. This sequence encodes CAWIQGAPRYGYTF.